Following are 9 T cell receptor beta chains from one sample sequenced in a study of blood T cells in healthy people across ages. A sample-barcoded 5' primer and a J-beta primer mix were used in a second PCR of about 7 to 11 cycles. One entry per CDR3 protein results from TCRdb running MiXCR on the 5' RACE reads. The repertoire has 650,000 to 700,000 distinct CDR3 sequences, around 52% of them found once; the top ten carry approximately 13%. Sequencing used blood. The receptors were gathered from a woman aged 80 or over in good health.

The table lists this clonotype with many counts. The chain recombines TRBV13 with TRBJ2-7; maybe TRBD1 (6 bases). CDR3 length: 15 amino acids. V gave up 4 bases and J gave up 6 bases, with 19 bases separating them. CDR1 is PRHDT and CDR2 is FYEKMQ in the germline V gene (reference sequence). The CDR3: CASSSSGTMLSEQYF. CDR3 nucleotides: TGTGCCAGCAGCTCGTCCGGGACAATGTTATCCGAGCAGTACTTC.

The chain employs TRBV6-5 and TRBJ2-5; D call uncertain. The end of the DNA is better explained by TRBJ2-7, so the J call may be wrong. Germline lookup yields CDR1 MNHEY and CDR2 SVGAGI. This CDR3 comprises 15 residues. The CDR3 here is CARDEADRSVNEQYF. The CDR3 DNA reads as TGTGCCAGGGATGAGGCGGATCGAAGCGTCAACGAGCAGTACTTC.

This chain links TRBV6-1 with TRBJ1-4; the D is unclear. The CDR3 consists of 16 residues. The V gene lost 1 base and the J gene lost 5 bases, with 14 bases spanning the gap. Germline CDR1 is MNHNS and CDR2 is SASEGT. The CDR3 region has the DNA TGTGCCAGCAGTGAAGTCTTGGTTCACCACAATGAAAAACTGTTTTTT. Protein sequence: CASSEVLVHHNEKLFF.

In regard to this clonotype: A much larger clonotype is one base distant, so this may be a read error. V is TRBV27 and J is TRBJ2-5, with D possibly TRBD2 on 6 matching bases. Per the germline V gene, CDR1 is MNHEY and CDR2 is SMNVEV (reference sequence). CDR3 length equals 14 residues. As DNA, the CDR3 is TGTGCCAGCAGCTCGACTAGTAGAGGAGAGGCCCAGTACTTC. Its translation: CASSSTSRGEAQYF.

Ten or more counts support this clonotype. This sequence joins TRBV5-1 and TRBJ2-3; weak D call: TRBD1 (6 bases). V gave up 3 bases and J gave up 1 base, with 9 bases separating them. There are 14 residues in the CDR3. Per the germline V gene, CDR1 is SGHRS and CDR2 is YFSETQ. The CDR3 loop is CASSSGDGTDTQYF. DNA for the CDR3: TGCGCCAGCAGCTCAGGGGACGGCACAGATACGCAGTATTTT.

This clonotype was seen only a few times. The gene calls are TRBV27 and TRBJ2-2; TRBD1 matches 8 bases. This CDR3 is built from 16 residues. Germline V gives CDR1 MNHEY, CDR2 SMNVEV (reference sequence). After removal of 5 bases from V and 1 base from J, the junction contained 6 bases not matched to a gene. CDR3: CASSHRDRKNTGELFF. CDR3 DNA sequence: TGTGCCAGCAGTCACCGGGACAGGAAGAACACCGGGGAGCTGTTTTTT.

This clonotype was picked up a small number of times. This rearrangement joins TRBV12-3 or TRBV12-4 to TRBJ2-2, with D possibly matching TRBD2 (6 bases). CDR3 length: 14 amino acids. The V gene lost 7 bases and the J gene lost 4 bases, with 13 bases spanning the gap. The CDR3 coding sequence is TGTGCCAGCACGGTGCTGGGAGGCACCGGGGAGCTGTTTTTT. It yields the protein CASTVLGGTGELFF.

This clonotype was seen a few times. The chain uses TRBV7-2 and TRBJ2-1, with D unresolved. Trimming stripped 3 bases from V and 2 bases from J, with 14 bases between. The CDR3 contains 16 residues. Germline CDR1 and CDR2: SGHTA and FQGNSA. CDR3 nucleotide sequence: TGTGCCAGCAGCTTTTTATCGGCCGGTGCCTACAATGAGCAGTTCTTC. It encodes CASSFLSAGAYNEQFF.

This clonotype was found a few times. The chain joins TRBV2 to TRBJ1-1; 9 nucleotides align to TRBD1. The CDR3 has 13 amino acids. The germline CDR1 and CDR2 sequences are SNHLY and FYNNEI. The V and J ends lost 6 bases and 5 bases, in that order; junction bases with no gene match: 4. CDR3 in DNA: TGTGCCAGCAGCGGACAGGGGTGGACTGAAGCTTTCTTT. The encoded protein is CASSGQGWTEAFF.